This T cell receptor (beta chain) was profiled in a study of shared clonotypes between healthy human individuals. CCR7-negative CD45RA+ TemRA cells were pooled with CD45RO+ cells for CD8 memory. For every subset, genomic DNA was evenly distributed across several immunoSEQ plates. Sequenced by immunoSEQ multiplex PCR; TCRdb stores in-frame clones only, minus some. The sample shows around 88,000 clones, almost 70% of them seen only once. CDR1 and CDR2 from the germline V gene are LGHNA and YSLEER. The CDR3 is made up of 15 amino acids. V shed 4 bases and J 1 base; nucleotides not matched to a gene: 4. The clonotype comes from a man aged 30 to 45 in good health. This sequence joins TRBV4-3 and TRBJ1-1; 9 bases agree with TRBD1. The sequenced sample was memory CD8+ T cells sorted from blood. As for subset: CD45RO+ cells pooled with CCR7-negative TemRA cells. The CDR3 DNA reads TGCGCCAGCAGCCGGTTGACAGGGGGGAACACTGAAGCTTTCTTT. Translating gives CASSRLTGGNTEAFF.